The 28 T cell receptor beta chains below come from one sample, sequenced in a study of OX40 agonist ivuxolimab in advanced cancers. Sequenced by immunoSEQ multiplex PCR; TCRdb stores in-frame clones only, minus some. The sample contains roughly 81,000 clones, roughly 94% of which appear only once. Specimen: CD4+ or CD8+ T cells sorted from blood, collected in a trial of the OX40 agonist ivuxolimab. Receptors originate from an adult with an advanced solid tumor such as melanoma, head and neck, liver or kidney cancer.

The gene calls are TRBV15 and TRBJ2-3; D gene unclear. Trimming removed 1 base from V and 2 bases from J, with 7 bases in between. The CDR3 contains 14 residues. Germline V gene lookup returns CDR1 LNHNV and CDR2 YYDKDF (reference sequence). For the CDR3, the DNA is TGTGCCACCAGCAGAGTGGCGGCCACAGATACGCAGTATTTT. Translated: CATSRVAATDTQYF.

The chain uses TRBV5-4 and TRBJ2-2; maybe TRBD2 (5 bases). CDR3 length: 13 amino acids. The V and J ends lost 9 bases and 8 bases respectively, with 17 bases between them. Germline-derived CDR1 and CDR2 are SGHNT and YYREEE (reference sequence). The CDR3 DNA reads TGTGCCACCTCCCCGGGGATCTCAGGGGAGCTGTTTTTT. The encoded protein is CATSPGISGELFF.

This chain links TRBV27 with TRBJ2-3, with 10 bases lining up with TRBD1. This CDR3 contains 18 residues. Trimming removed 10 bases from V and 1 base from J; junction bases left unmatched: 17. Germline CDR1 and CDR2: MNHEY and SMNVEV (reference sequence). Here the CDR3 reads CATTILGTGDLGTDTQYF. CDR3 DNA: TGTGCCACCACAATACTAGGGACAGGGGATTTGGGCACAGATACGCAGTATTTT.

This clone has a handful of counts. The chain couples TRBV7-3 to TRBJ1-6; D is ambiguous. CDR3 length: 12 amino acids. CDR1 and CDR2 (germline): SGHTA, FQGTGA. V lost 4 bases, J lost 9 bases, and 7 bases lay in between. The CDR3 sequence: CASSSGGSPLHF. In DNA form, the CDR3 reads TGTGCCAGCAGCTCGGGCGGTTCACCCCTCCACTTT.

J is TRBJ2-7 and V is TRBV13; D might be TRBD2 (6 bases). The ends were cut back, 1 base at V and 7 bases at J, with 17 bases in the middle. The germline gives CDR1 PRHDT, CDR2 FYEKMQ (reference sequence). CDR3 length: 15 residues. The CDR3, as DNA: TGTGCCAGCAGCTTAGCGGGAGACCTCGACGGGGAGCAGTACTTC. Protein product: CASSLAGDLDGEQYF.

The rearrangement uses TRBV2 and TRBJ1-2, with D hard to call. With 8 bases removed from V and 2 bases from J, the gap between germline ends came to 6 bases. This CDR3 comprises 11 residues. Germline loops: CDR1 SNHLY, CDR2 FYNNEI. CDR3 in amino acids: CASSGNYGYTF. The DNA of the CDR3 is TGTGCCAGCTCCGGGAACTATGGCTACACCTTC.

This chain connects TRBV5-6 to TRBJ2-5; 13 bases map to TRBD2. TRBJ2-7 matches the DNA end more closely, so the J call is doubtful. Germline CDR1 is SGHDT and CDR2 is YYEEEE. CDR3 length equals 16 residues. The CDR3 reads CASSLETSGRPYEQYF. DNA of the CDR3: TGTGCCAGCAGCTTGGAGACTAGCGGGAGGCCCTACGAGCAGTACTTC.

A single count supports this clone. The J gene is TRBJ2-7, the V gene TRBV12-2; whether TRBD2, the table's D call, matches the DNA was not checked. TRBV12-2 is shown as a pseudogene. CDR3 size: 16 residues. The CDR3 region has the DNA TGTGCAAGTCGCTCTACCTCCGGGACTAGCCCATCCTGGCAGTACTTC. It yields the protein CASRSTSGTSPSWQYF.

V usage is TRBV7-8 and J usage is TRBJ1-2; D uncertain. V shed 1 base and J shed 4 bases, with 13 bases lying between them. This CDR3 spans 15 amino acids. Germline CDR1 SGHVS, CDR2 FQNEAQ. In DNA, the CDR3 is TGTGCCAGCAGCTTAGAAGGGTCAGGAGGCTATGGCTACACCTTC. This gives the protein CASSLEGSGGYGYTF.

Points on this clone: A read error may produce the germline difference seen at one junction end. The chain recombines TRBV29-1 with TRBJ1-1; no firm D call. CDR3 length: 12 amino acids. Germline CDR1 SQVTM, CDR2 ANQGSEA. This chain's CDR3 is CSVEYMNSEAFF. The CDR3 coding sequence is TGCAGCGTTGAGTACATGAACAGTGAAGCTTTCTTT.

The gene calls are TRBV27 and TRBJ1-1, with D unclear. This CDR3 has 13 residues. V gave up 2 bases and J gave up 3 bases, with 7 bases separating them. Germline V gene sequence: CDR1 MNHEY, CDR2 SMNVEV (reference sequence). The CDR3 region has the DNA TGTGCCAGCAGTTTACTGGGGTACACTGAAGCTTTCTTT. Its translation: CASSLLGYTEAFF.

The chain couples TRBV14 to TRBJ2-7; D could derive from TRBD1 or TRBD2 (5 bases each). CDR1 and CDR2 from the germline V gene are SGHDN and FVKESK. V lost 5 bases, J lost 5 bases, and 16 bases lay in between. This CDR3 region has 14 residues. CDR3 region: CASSASLGRDEQYF. The DNA of the CDR3 is TGTGCCAGCAGCGCAAGTCTGGGGCGGGACGAGCAGTACTTC.

The chain carries TRBV30 and TRBJ1-1, with 8 bases lining up with TRBD1. Germline trimming cut 0 bases from V and 5 bases from J; bases unmatched to any gene: 5. In germline, CDR1 is GTSNPN, CDR2 SVGIG (reference sequence). CDR3 length equals 14 residues. Written as DNA, the CDR3 is TGTGCCTGGAGTGTACCAGGGGGCTGGACTGAAGCTTTCTTT. Translating it yields CAWSVPGGWTEAFF.

The rearrangement links TRBV30 to TRBJ2-1; D call uncertain. This CDR3 comprises 11 residues. Trimming left V 0 bases short and J 10 bases short, with 7 bases between. Looked up from germline, CDR1 is GTSNPN and CDR2 is SVGIG (reference sequence). The CDR3 DNA is TGTGCCTGGAGTGTAGTAGGCGAGCAGTTCTTC. It specifies CAWSVVGEQFF. The full variable domain, its missing parts supplied by reference TRBV30 and TRBJ2-1, is SQTIHQWPATLVQPVGSPLSLECTVEGTSNPNLYWYRQAAGRGLQLLFYSVGIGQISSEVPQNLSASRPQDRQFILSSKKLLLSDSGFYLCAWSVVGEQFFGPGTRLTVL.

The table lists this clone with a count of one. The chain uses TRBV7-9 and TRBJ1-1; D gene uncertain. Germline V lookup: CDR1 SEHNR, CDR2 FQNEAQ (reference sequence). V was trimmed by 1 base and J by 0 bases, leaving 21 bases between them. This CDR3 is built from 19 residues. CDR3 nucleotide sequence: TGTGCCAGCAGCTTAGTGCGTTTGGATAGGTATTCCCTGAACACTGAAGCTTTCTTT. Amino acid sequence: CASSLVRLDRYSLNTEAFF.

The chain employs TRBV6-5 and TRBJ1-2; D is unclear. The germline V gene encodes CDR1 MNHEY and CDR2 SVGAGI. V lost 0 bases, J lost 6 bases, and 14 bases lay in between. This CDR3 region has 15 residues. CDR3 in DNA: TGTGCCAGCAGTTACTCGTCCGGAGGGTTGAATGGCTACACCTTC. Encoded protein: CASSYSSGGLNGYTF.

The count of this clone is one. The V gene is TRBV5-6, the J gene TRBJ2-1; D may be TRBD2 (6 bases). The V end lost 7 bases, the J end lost 8 bases, and 25 bases lay between the germline ends. Germline V gene data show CDR1 as SGHDT and CDR2 as YYEEEE. The CDR3 consists of 16 residues. The CDR3, as DNA: TGTGCCAGCGAGCTTCGTGGTGCGACTAGAGTACATGAGCAGTTCTTC. This gives the protein CASELRGATRVHEQFF. The variable domain in full, completed from reference TRBV5-6 and TRBJ2-1, reads DAGVTQSPTHLIKTRGQQVTLRCSPKSGHDTVSWYQQALGQGPQFIFQYYEEEERQRGNFPDRFSGHQFPNYSSELNVNALLLGDSALYLCASELRGATRVHEQFFGPGTRLTVL.

This chain's CDR3 is CARMVSQLDEQFF. CDR3 nucleotides: TGTGCCCGAATGGTGTCCCAGCTTGATGAGCAGTTCTTC. The chain employs TRBV2 and TRBJ2-1; D is undetermined. Trimming left V 11 bases short and J 8 bases short, with 19 bases between. The CDR3 length is 13 residues. Germline V gene lookup returns CDR1 SNHLY and CDR2 FYNNEI.

The CDR3 DNA follows: TGTGCCAGCTCACCACGCCAAAAGCGGGAGGGCCCCAATGAGCAGTTCTTC. Translating it yields CASSPRQKREGPNEQFF. The rearrangement uses TRBV18 and TRBJ2-1; 10 bases are shared with TRBD2. The CDR3 is made up of 17 amino acids. Germline V gene data show CDR1 as KGHSH and CDR2 as LQKENI. V lost 1 base, J lost 6 bases, and 9 bases stayed unmatched.

The rearrangement uses TRBV27 and TRBJ2-3, with TRBD2 identical over 7 bases. Trimming removed 5 bases from V and 4 bases from J; junction bases left unmatched: 9. The CDR3 totals 15 residues. Germline V gene lookup returns CDR1 MNHEY and CDR2 SMNVEV (reference sequence). The CDR3 DNA sequence: TGTGCCAGCAGTCTATGGGCGGGAGTGGCAGATACGCAGTATTTT. It codes for CASSLWAGVADTQYF.

The rearrangement uses TRBV19 and TRBJ2-7; D unclear. This CDR3 has 15 residues. V was trimmed by 5 bases and J by 3 bases, leaving 17 bases between them. Germline values: CDR1 LNHDA, CDR2 SQIVND (reference sequence). The CDR3 reads CASSFAPHGGYEQYF. CDR3 sequence (DNA): TGTGCCAGTAGTTTCGCCCCCCATGGTGGCTACGAGCAGTACTTC.

This chain links TRBV27 with TRBJ2-1; 7 positions match TRBD2. This CDR3 is built from 15 residues. Germline V gene data show CDR1 as MNHEY and CDR2 as SMNVEV (reference sequence). Trimming removed 7 bases from V and 6 bases from J; junction bases left unmatched: 12. The chain's CDR3 is CASTIGPAGTNEQFF. CDR3 sequence (DNA): TGTGCCAGCACCATAGGGCCAGCGGGAACCAATGAGCAGTTCTTC.

This clone was picked up a small number of times. The J gene is TRBJ1-1, the V gene TRBV7-9; 7 nucleotides agree with TRBD1. V shed 7 bases and J 7 bases; nucleotides not matched to a gene: 6. The germline gives CDR1 SEHNR, CDR2 FQNEAQ (reference sequence). This CDR3 has 12 amino acids. The CDR3 loop reads CASNLGGGEAFF. The CDR3 DNA follows: TGTGCCAGCAATTTAGGGGGCGGTGAAGCTTTCTTT.

The genes are TRBV4-3 and TRBJ2-7; perhaps TRBD1 as D (5 bases). Trimming took off 1 base at V and 2 bases at J, with 9 bases between the two ends. This CDR3 is 14 amino acids long. CDR1 and CDR2 (germline): LGHNA, YSLEER. Written as DNA, the CDR3 is TGCGCCAGCAGCCAAGGACAGCACACCTACGAGCAGTACTTC. Translation gives CASSQGQHTYEQYF.

This chain connects TRBV7-1 to TRBJ2-7; D gene unclear. TRBV7-1 is an ORF for which the function is uncertain. This CDR3 contains 12 residues. Trimming removed 4 bases from V and 6 bases from J, with 10 bases in between. CDR3 sequence (DNA): TGTGCCAGCAGCTTAGATCAGGTCGAGCAGTACTTC. The encoded protein is CASSLDQVEQYF.

The rearrangement links TRBV27 to TRBJ1-5, with 8 positions matching TRBD1. The germline V gene has CDR1 MNHEY and CDR2 SMNVEV (reference sequence). This CDR3 is built from 15 residues. The V and J ends lost 4 bases and 3 bases, in that order; junction bases with no gene match: 5. The CDR3 loop reads CASSSGTGANQPQHF. In DNA, the CDR3 is TGTGCCAGCAGTTCCGGGACAGGAGCCAATCAGCCCCAGCATTTT.

This chain uses TRBV5-1 with TRBJ2-7; D unresolved. Trimming cost V 0 bases and J 2 bases, with 3 bases left between them. This CDR3 has 12 residues. Germline V gene sequence: CDR1 SGHRS, CDR2 YFSETQ. The CDR3 sequence is CASSLGTYEQYF. The CDR3 region has the DNA TGCGCCAGCAGCTTGGGGACCTACGAGCAGTACTTC.

J is TRBJ2-4 and V is TRBV6-5, with D unresolved. Germline lookup yields CDR1 MNHEY and CDR2 SVGAGI. V lost 6 bases and J lost 0, with 12 bases in between. This CDR3 region has 15 residues. The CDR3 spells CASSGSMGAKNIQYF. In nucleotides, the CDR3 is TGTGCCAGCAGCGGAAGTATGGGAGCCAAAAACATTCAGTACTTC.